This T cell receptor beta chain comes out of a study of blood T cell repertoires in COVID-19. In the study overall: From T cells, B-cell-depleted T cells, or PBMCs came the material, which was cDNA or gDNA.

Repertoires were generated with immunoSEQ multiplex PCR, while TCRdb's copy carries only in-frame clones and drops some. The sample has 110,000 or so clones; around 84% are singletons. In germline, CDR1 is KGHSH, CDR2 LQKENI. This CDR3 contains 17 residues. Between the trimmed V and J ends, which lost 3 bases and 5 bases, there was a span of 20 bases. The source material was peripheral blood. The chain has TRBV18 and TRBJ1-5; no reliable D call. This receptor was identified in a woman between 35 and 50 years old with acute or convalescent COVID-19. This CDR3 is CASSPIRSTGYHQPQHF. DNA for the CDR3: TGTGCCAGCTCACCCATTCGGTCGACGGGATACCATCAGCCCCAGCATTTT. The variable domain in full, with the rest retrieved from reference TRBV18 and TRBJ1-5, is NAGVMQNPRHLVRRRGQEARLRCSPMKGHSHVYWYRQLPEEGLKFMVYLQKENIIDESGMPKERFSAEFPKEGPSILRIQQVVRGDSAAYFCASSPIRSTGYHQPQHFGDGTRLSIL.